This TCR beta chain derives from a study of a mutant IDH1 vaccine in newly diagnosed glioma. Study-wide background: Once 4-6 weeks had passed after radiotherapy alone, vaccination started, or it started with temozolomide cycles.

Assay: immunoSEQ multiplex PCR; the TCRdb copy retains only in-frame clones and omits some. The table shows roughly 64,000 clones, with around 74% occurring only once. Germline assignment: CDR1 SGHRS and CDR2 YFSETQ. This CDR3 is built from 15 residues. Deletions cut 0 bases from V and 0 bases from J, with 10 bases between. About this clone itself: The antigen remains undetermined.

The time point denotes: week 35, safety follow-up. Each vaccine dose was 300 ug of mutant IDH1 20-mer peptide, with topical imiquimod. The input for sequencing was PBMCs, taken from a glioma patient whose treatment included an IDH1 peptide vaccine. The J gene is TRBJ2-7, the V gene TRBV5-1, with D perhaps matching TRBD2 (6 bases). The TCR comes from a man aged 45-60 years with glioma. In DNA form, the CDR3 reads TGCGCCAGCAGCTTGGGGGCGGGGCCCTCCTACGAGCAGTACTTC. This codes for CASSLGAGPSYEQYF.